This entry is about one T cell receptor (beta chain). TCRdb recomputed calls from the 5' RACE reads with MiXCR, one row per CDR3 protein. The repertoire holds approximately 580,000 distinct CDR3 sequences, with around 20% as singletons. The data were taken from a study of T-cell memory formation after mild COVID-19. Per the germline V gene, CDR1 is SGHRS and CDR2 is YFSETQ. Trimming at V came to 6 bases and at J to 3 bases, leaving 10 bases not matched to a gene. The CDR3 is 16 amino acids. The sequenced sample was PBMCs or a T cell subset sorted from them (not recorded which). This TCR was recovered from an adult woman who had mild COVID-19 (a few samples of this study predate the infection). Cell type and time point are not known. The genes are TRBV5-1 and TRBJ2-1, with TRBD1 matching over 9 bases. CDR3 sequence: CASTKRDRVGYNEQFF. In nucleotides, the CDR3 is TGCGCCAGCACAAAAAGGGACAGGGTAGGCTACAATGAGCAGTTCTTC.